This record looks at one T cell receptor beta chain sequence and its context. No antigen is known for it. The data are from a study of cytomegalovirus exposure and HLA in healthy donors. At the level of the study: Counted in an early data release were about 80 million unique TCRs from HLA-typed donors.

Study results and caveats: An observed cluster of highly shared sequence variants was recorded as a likely sequencing artifact. According to a later analysis, most TCR beta chains associated with CMV appeared HLA-restricted.

The study ran its PCR with 60 Vbeta and 13 Jbeta primers. Per the authors' pipeline: Approximately 11 million of tens of millions of unique TCR beta chains were shared, per a later count. Produced via immunoSEQ multiplex PCR; TCRdb's table is partial and in-frame only. V, J and clone size are taken as reported in that table, and D and trimming were inferred from the DNA itself. The table for this sample gives about 130,000 clones. Germline V gene sequence: CDR1 SGHNT, CDR2 YYREEE (reference sequence). Losses at the gene ends were 4 bases for V and 9 bases for J; bases not matched to a gene: 6. The CDR3 loop spans 13 amino acids.

The TCR sequence derives from a man aged 18 to 30 in good health and CMV-seronegative. The chain couples TRBV5-4 to TRBJ2-1; 8 nucleotides match TRBD1. The specimen was PBMCs. The CDR3 region is CASSDRGAGEQFF. DNA of the CDR3: TGTGCCAGCAGCGACAGGGGAGCGGGTGAGCAGTTCTTC.